Below, 27 T cell receptor beta chains from the same sample are listed, as sequenced in a study of blood T cells in healthy people across ages. A second PCR of 7 to 11 cycles used a sample-barcoded 5' primer and a J-beta primer mix. TCRdb fed the 5' RACE reads into MiXCR, producing one record per CDR3 protein. This repertoire shows around 2 million distinct CDR3 sequences, roughly 43% found once; its top ten account for around 23%. Sequenced sample: blood. The receptors come from a human donor in good health.

This clonotype was seen at least ten times. This rearrangement joins TRBV12-3 or TRBV12-4 to TRBJ2-5; 11 bases are a match to TRBD1. V lost 6 bases, J lost 4 bases, and 1 base stayed unmatched. The CDR3 spans 13 residues. The CDR3 nucleotides read TGTGCCAGCAGCGGGACAGGGGGAGAGACCCAGTACTTC. Translated: CASSGTGGETQYF.

The chain has TRBV12-3 or TRBV12-4 and TRBJ2-3, with TRBD1 matching 9 bases. The V gene end was trimmed by 5 bases and the J gene end by 4 bases; junction bases not matched to a gene: 10. The CDR3 totals 16 residues. CDR3 protein: CASSPGTGFSADTQYF. CDR3 sequence (DNA): TGTGCCAGCAGTCCCGGGACAGGGTTTTCGGCAGATACGCAGTATTTT.

Written as DNA, the CDR3 is TGTGCCAGCAGCTTATCCTGGGGGAGGTATAATTCACCCCTCCACTTT. Translating it yields CASSLSWGRYNSPLHF. V is TRBV7-2 and J is TRBJ1-6, with a tentative D call TRBD1 (5 bases). Trimming shortened V by 2 bases and J by 4 bases, and 12 bases separated the two germline ends. The CDR3 sequence is 16 residues long. CDR1 is SGHTA, CDR2 FQGNSA, per germline.

The V gene is TRBV15, the J gene TRBJ2-1; a weak D match, TRBD1 (6 bases). This CDR3 is 15 amino acids long. V was clipped by 0 bases and J by 7 bases, with 13 bases between them. Germline V gene data show CDR1 as LNHNV and CDR2 as YYDKDF (reference sequence). The CDR3 nucleotides are TGTGCCACCAGCAGAGATCAGGGGCGTGGGAATGAGCAGTTCTTC. Translation gives CATSRDQGRGNEQFF.

DNA for the CDR3: TGTGCCAGCATCCCCCTCTCTGAACTGAACACTGAAGCTTTCTTT. It encodes CASIPLSELNTEAFF. The chain carries TRBV6-5 and TRBJ1-1; D is undetermined. CDR1 MNHEY and CDR2 SVGAGI come from the germline V gene. The V gene lost 7 bases and the J gene lost 0 bases, with 15 bases spanning the gap. The CDR3 contains 15 residues.

This clonotype was counted a few times. This rearrangement joins TRBV7-2 to TRBJ2-4; 7 bases are a match to TRBD1. Germline CDR1 and CDR2: SGHTA and FQGNSA. V shed 2 bases, J shed 7 bases, and the junction held 5 bases outside the gene matches. The CDR3 spans 14 residues. The CDR3: CASSLRDRGNIQYF. The CDR3 DNA reads as TGTGCCAGCAGCTTAAGGGACAGAGGGAACATTCAGTACTTC.

This clonotype occurred a few times. The chain joins TRBV7-2 to TRBJ2-5; 7 nucleotides agree with TRBD2. Unmatched junction bases numbered 10, after V lost 4 bases and J lost 11 bases. Germline V gene lookup returns CDR1 SGHTA and CDR2 FQGNSA. The CDR3 runs 13 residues. The CDR3 is CASSSLAELEQYF. CDR3 in DNA: TGTGCCAGCAGCTCCCTAGCGGAACTGGAGCAGTACTTC.

This clonotype came up a few times. The chain couples TRBV9 to TRBJ2-5; D remains ambiguous. V lost 2 bases and J 2 bases, leaving 7 bases between the germline ends. The CDR3 runs 13 residues. CDR1 SGDLS and CDR2 YYNGEE come from the germline V gene. The CDR3 DNA sequence: TGTGCCAGCAGCGTTCAACCTCAAGAGACCCAGTACTTC. Translation gives CASSVQPQETQYF. The full variable domain, in which reference TRBV9 and TRBJ2-5 provide the parts outside the CDR3, is DSGVTQTPKHLITATGQRVTLRCSPRSGDLSVYWYQQSLDQGLQFLIQYYNGEERAKGNILERFSAQQFPDLHSELNLSSLELGDSALYFCASSVQPQETQYFGPGTRLLVL.

The chain links TRBV7-8 to TRBJ2-5, with D tentatively TRBD1 (6 bases). The CDR3 covers 14 residues. From germline, CDR1 is SGHVS and CDR2 FQNEAQ. V was trimmed by 5 bases and J by 4 bases, leaving 14 bases between them. CDR3 bases: TGTGCCAGCAGCCGGGACATTGCCACAGAGACCCAGTACTTC. It yields the protein CASSRDIATETQYF.

CDR3 DNA sequence: TGTGCCAGCAGTTATACCCTTCAGGGCAATGAGCAGTACTTC. Translating it yields CASSYTLQGNEQYF. The rearrangement links TRBV6-6 to TRBJ2-7, with D perhaps TRBD1 (5 bases). V was trimmed by 3 bases and J by 7 bases, leaving 16 bases between them. Germline CDR1 is MNHNY and CDR2 is SVGAGI (reference sequence). There are 14 residues in the CDR3.

The J gene is TRBJ2-1, the V gene TRBV28; D may be TRBD2 (7 bases). The germline gives CDR1 MDHEN, CDR2 SYDVKM. This CDR3 region has 15 residues. V lost 0 bases and J 7 bases, leaving 13 bases between the germline ends. CDR3 DNA: TGTGCCAGCAGTTTATGGGGGGGGCCAGGGAATGAGCAGTTCTTC. Translated: CASSLWGGPGNEQFF.

This clonotype occurred a few times. V is TRBV20-1 and J is TRBJ2-7; a weak D match, TRBD1 (6 bases). The germline V and J ends were trimmed by 3 bases and 5 bases, with 11 bases remaining between them. This CDR3 spans 12 amino acids. Germline assignment: CDR1 DFQATT and CDR2 SNEGSKA (reference sequence). Here the CDR3 DNA reads TGCAGTGCTAGCGCAGGGGTCGACGAGCAGTACTTC. It codes for CSASAGVDEQYF.

This chain joins TRBV24-1 and TRBJ2-5; D is perhaps TRBD1 or TRBD2 (5 bases each). Germline V gene lookup returns CDR1 KGHDR and CDR2 SFDVKD. This CDR3 contains 12 residues. The V end was cut by 8 bases, the J end by 5 bases, with 11 bases between. Written as DNA, the CDR3 is TGTGCCACCAAAGGGGACGAGGAGACCCAGTACTTC. Its translation: CATKGDEETQYF.

This clonotype was observed once. The chain combines TRBV7-2 with TRBJ2-3, with D possibly being TRBD1 or TRBD2 (5 bases each). Germline V CDR1 and CDR2: SGHTA, FQGNSA. The CDR3 has 15 amino acids. Deletions cut 2 bases from V and 4 bases from J, with 13 bases between. The CDR3 sequence is CASSLTRGTADTQYF. CDR3 coding DNA: TGTGCCAGCAGCTTAACTAGGGGAACGGCAGATACGCAGTATTTT.

The rearrangement links TRBV6-2 or TRBV6-3 to TRBJ2-1, with 8 nucleotides matching TRBD2. Germline loops: CDR1 MNHEY, CDR2 SVGEGT. This CDR3 comprises 17 residues. V trimming: 6 bases; J trimming: 4 bases; junction bases outside the gene matches: 14. The CDR3 region is CASRPLPGLEVYNEQFF. DNA for the CDR3: TGTGCCAGCAGGCCGCTACCGGGACTAGAAGTTTACAATGAGCAGTTCTTC.

This clonotype was seen only a few times. V usage is TRBV6-6 and J usage is TRBJ2-7, with D possibly being TRBD1 (5 bases). The germline V gene encodes CDR1 MNHNY and CDR2 SVGAGI (reference sequence). CDR3 length: 13 amino acids. The V end lost 0 bases, the J end lost 7 bases, and 10 bases lay between the germline ends. This chain's CDR3 is CASSYSQGFEQYF. The CDR3 DNA sequence: TGTGCCAGCAGTTACTCTCAGGGCTTTGAGCAGTACTTC.

In this sample, this clonotype turned up a few times. V is TRBV7-9 and J is TRBJ1-1; D remains unclear. V lost 0 bases to trimming and J lost 3 bases, with 14 bases between them. Per the germline V gene, CDR1 is SEHNR and CDR2 is FQNEAQ (reference sequence). There are 16 residues in the CDR3. As DNA, the CDR3 is TGTGCCAGCAGCTTAGCCCCGGGCAGCCGGGACACTGAAGCTTTCTTT. Residues: CASSLAPGSRDTEAFF.

This clonotype came up a few times. This rearrangement joins TRBV9 to TRBJ2-3; D is perhaps TRBD2 (5 bases). V dropped 2 bases and J dropped 5 bases, with 15 bases sitting between them. The CDR3 length is 15 residues. CDR1 and CDR2 (germline): SGDLS, YYNGEE. The CDR3 sequence is CASSVLDSPEDTQYF. CDR3 bases: TGTGCCAGCAGCGTCTTGGACTCACCAGAAGATACGCAGTATTTT.

This clonotype came up once. The junction departs from the called germline gene at one end, perhaps through a read error. V is TRBV15 and J is TRBJ1-4; D is unclear. CDR1 LNHNV and CDR2 YYDKDF come from the germline V gene (reference sequence). The length of the CDR3 is 14 residues. This CDR3 reads CSTSIDGLYEKLFF. DNA for the CDR3: TGTTCCACCAGCATCGACGGACTATATGAAAAACTGTTTTTT.

V gene TRBV19 combines with J gene TRBJ1-2; 10 bases line up with TRBD1. J gave up 7 bases and V 10 bases, and 9 bases lay outside the gene matches. The CDR3 has 13 residues. CDR1 is LNHDA, CDR2 SQIVND, per germline (reference sequence). The DNA of the CDR3 is TGTGCCACCGAGCGACAGGGGGCTTTTGGCTACACCTTC. Translation gives CATERQGAFGYTF.

In this sample, this clonotype turned up once. The chain joins TRBV4-1 to TRBJ1-2, with D perhaps TRBD1 (5 bases). CDR3 size: 15 residues. The V gene's germline CDR1 is MGHRA and CDR2 YSYEKL. Trimming took off 0 bases at V and 2 bases at J, with 10 bases between the two ends. Here the CDR3 DNA reads TGCGCCAGCAGCCAAGACCCTCGGGACAACTATGGCTACACCTTC. Encoded protein: CASSQDPRDNYGYTF.

On this clonotype itself: The junction departs from germline at one end; a sequencing error may be responsible. The J gene is TRBJ2-6, the V gene TRBV20-1; D tentatively reads TRBD1 or TRBD2 (5 bases each). The CDR3 runs 18 residues. CDR1 and CDR2 (germline): DFQATT, SNEGSKA (reference sequence). CDR3 DNA: TGCAGTGTTAGAACCGGGACCCCAAGAGGCTCTGGGGCCAACGTCCTGACTTTC. It encodes CSVRTGTPRGSGANVLTF.

The chain couples TRBV3-1 to TRBJ2-7, with TRBD2 identical over 8 bases. CDR3 size: 15 residues. The ends lost 6 bases at V and 2 bases at J; junction bases unmatched: 9. CDR1 and CDR2 from the germline V gene are LGHDT and YNNKEL (reference sequence). The DNA for the CDR3 is TGTGCCAGCAGGAAAGTAGCGGGGTCGACCTACGAGCAGTACTTC. This translates into CASRKVAGSTYEQYF.

This clonotype turned up a few times. V gene TRBV29-1 combines with J gene TRBJ2-3; 8 positions agree with TRBD1. The CDR3 is 15 residues long. The trim removed 4 bases at V and 0 bases at J, leaving 6 bases unmatched. CDR1 is SQVTM and CDR2 is ANQGSEA in the germline V gene. The DNA of the CDR3 is TGCAGCGTTGCCTCGACAGGGGCTAGCACAGATACGCAGTATTTT. Protein: CSVASTGASTDTQYF.

This chain uses TRBV3-1 with TRBJ2-5, with D possibly called TRBD1 or TRBD2 (5 bases each). The end of the DNA aligns better with TRBJ2-7, so the J call may be wrong. CDR3 size: 13 residues. Germline V gene data show CDR1 as LGHDT and CDR2 as YNNKEL (reference sequence). The CDR3 sequence: CASSQGDVYEQYF. In DNA form, the CDR3 reads TGTGCCAGCAGCCAAGGGGACGTTTACGAGCAGTACTTC.

This clonotype was counted a few times. The J gene is TRBJ2-1, the V gene TRBV4-1; D ambiguous. The length of the CDR3 is 16 residues. Germline CDR1 reads MGHRA; CDR2 reads YSYEKL. V shed 5 bases and J shed 0 bases, with 14 bases lying between them. The DNA of the CDR3 is TGCGCCAGCAGCGACATTAGGTTTAGCTCCTACAATGAGCAGTTCTTC. Translated: CASSDIRFSSYNEQFF.

This clonotype showed up just a few times. The chain uses TRBV28 and TRBJ2-7; D perhaps matches TRBD2 (6 bases). The germline CDR1 and CDR2 sequences are MDHEN and SYDVKM. The CDR3 is 14 amino acids. Deletions cut 2 bases from V and 5 bases from J, with 13 bases between. The CDR3 nucleotides read TGTGCCAGCAGTTTAGCGGGGACCTTCCACGAGCAGTACTTC. Protein: CASSLAGTFHEQYF.